This TCR beta chain stems from a study of CXCR3-negative and CXCR3-positive naive CD8 T cells (dated by TCRdb to about 2019). About the study as a whole: Approximately 130 million TRB reads were obtained in total, roughly 1.5 +/- 0.3 million reads per library. Diversity and physicochemical repertoire analyses were performed on 11 donors pooled from two independent experiments. The TRBV-TRBJ cluster analysis covered naive subsets from 5 donors and memory cells from 3 donors.

The investigation overall reported the following: TRBV-TRBJ usage was similar between naive CXCR3-negative and CXCR3-positive cells from the same donor, while memory cells showed distinct patterns. CXCR3 expression partially decreased after cryopreservation, so most assays used freshly isolated PBMCs. Because surface CD5, which is linked to self-reactivity in mice, was comparable between the naive subsets, TCR interaction strength was also inferred from the physicochemical properties of TRB CDR3s. Comparably high repertoire diversity was found in both naive subsets, whereas much lower repertoire diversity was found in memory CD8+ T cells.

Looking up the germline V gene yields CDR1 MNHEY and CDR2 SVGAGI. The CDR3, from cysteine to phenylalanine, totals 16 residues. No DNA appears here. Concerning this clonotype itself: Its binding antigen is unknown.

TCRdb records NextSeq 550 as the sequencer. The Human TCR Profiling Kit (MiLaboratory) was used to prepare UMI-labeled 5' RACE TRB cDNA libraries. cDNA synthesis used the entire amount of extracted RNA, and PCR amplification then used the entire amount of cDNA produced. The libraries were made side by side, with each library going through the same number of PCR cycles. In the paper's pipeline: With a requirement of at least two reads per UMI, MIGEC and MiXCR extracted about 49,000 +/- 11,000 unique UMI-labeled TRB cDNA molecules per library. On average, about 40,000 +/- 10,000 functional in-frame TRB CDR3 nucleotide clonotypes lacking stop codons were found per library. After downsampling to 5000 UMI-labeled TRB molecules per sample, diversity metrics, including normalized Shannon-Wiener and Chao1, were computed in VDJtools. Clonotype-size-weighted physicochemical properties of the central five CDR3 residues (interaction energy, strength, volume and Kidera factor 4) were computed in VDJtools. TCRdb reprocessed the reads; each CDR3 protein sequence makes one entry, and DNA is unavailable. The V and J calls reflect TCRdb's pipeline rather than the authors' work. The sample's clone listing holds under 55,000 distinct CDR3 sequences. About 10% of the sample goes to the ten largest clones.

Each CD8+ T cell subset was flow-sorted in triplicate, with some 300,000 cells per subset placed directly into RLT lysis buffer. Using standard density gradient centrifugation, peripheral blood mononuclear cells were isolated from buffy coats. Total RNA was extracted from sorted cells with an RNeasy Mini Kit. Material for sequencing was memory CD8+ T cells from blood. The sample's cell subset or site label, decoded: conventional CD8+ memory T cells (TMEM), sorted as controls. This TCR derives from a human donor in good health. Some clones in this sample may be carry-over from other donors' samples. The receptor chain draws on TRBV6-5 and TRBJ2-5. The CDR3: CASSPMTRLYQETQYF.